The following is a T cell receptor beta chain sequence with its context. This clonotype was picked up a small number of times. The antigen this receptor binds is unknown. Base qualities are missing; no much larger clone stands one base away. Sequences KGHSH (CDR1) and LQKENI (CDR2) are obtained from the germline V gene. Including the terminal cysteine and phenylalanine, the CDR3 comprises 14 residues. Solely the CDR3 DNA is kept, with 42 bases framed from the first base. Trimming accounts for 8 bases at V and 6 bases at J, while the number of junction bases matched to no gene is 5. This sample was taken from a study of identical twins (dated by TCRdb to about 2016). Concerning the study at large: To test whether fetal clonotypes persist, the study used deep sequencing on TCR alpha and beta repertoires from monozygotic twins, unrelated adults of various ages, and cord blood. To rule out contamination, the twin experiments were replicated at different times with different library preparation protocols.

General conclusions and limits of the study: Zero-insertion analyses could be partly confounded by invariant T cells such as MAIT and iNKT, though diverse VJ usage argued against such confounding for most clonotypes. Abundant cord blood beta clonotypes had fewer insertions, young adult naive repertoires showed a similar but weaker trend, and memory repertoires showed no such trend. Compared with coincidental sharing between unrelated individuals, an excess of low generation-probability sequences was observed among out-of-frame TCR alpha sequences shared between twins. Out-of-frame TCR alpha sharing in monozygotic twins was systematically underestimated by recombination models, whereas sharing between unrelated individuals was in agreement with the recombination models. A weaker excess of twin sharing was found in beta out-of-frame sequences because the signal-to-noise ratio was lowered by fewer shared sequences. Because the same donors could not be followed over many years, the conclusions relied on cross-sectional statistical analysis.

Every donor in the study was a healthy Caucasian. Three pairs of female monozygotic twins, all aged about 18 to 30 years, were included in the twin cohort. Positive isolation kits from Invitrogen were used to isolate CD4+ and CD8+ T cell populations. Library method: 5' RACE. TCRdb lists the instrument as Illumina HiSeq 2000. A universal primer binding site was added through template switching, and the final cDNA carried a unique molecular identifier so that TCR cDNA molecules could be counted accurately. Specific primers in the conserved constant-segment region were used to synthesize first-strand cDNA for TCR alpha and beta chains. To control for contamination, every cDNA library was double barcoded, receiving both a SMART-Mk sample barcode and Illumina barcodes. TruSeq adapter sequences and Illumina sample barcodes were added in two successive PCR steps. The TCR alpha and beta cDNA libraries were sequenced on the Illumina HiSeq platform using custom primers. The original methods were these. Raw reads were processed with MiGEC to extract unique molecular identifiers, and MiXCR was used to determine CDR3 positions. For each individual, recombination models were inferred using an EM algorithm with the repgenHMM and IGoR tools. The tcR package in R was used for shared clonotype analysis, with sharing normalized by the product of cloneset sizes. To study raw recombination without the effects of thymic and clonal selection, out-of-frame nonproductive sequences were analyzed. The public sequencing data were trimmed at Q25 with fastp and processed into clonotypes with MiXCR by TCRdb, which kept only in-frame beta chains. Each CDR3 protein appears once, grouped with its most common genes and DNA. TCRdb, not the authors, supplied the V and J calls. The sample includes fewer than 500,000 distinct CDR3 sequences, with roughly a quarter observed a single time. The ten largest clones represent 2.5% to 3.5% of the sample.

This same sample was also part of a study on T cells expressing NK-cell markers. The second study's authors report: Three sorted T-cell subsets (CD3+CD56+NKG2C+, CD3+CD56+NKG2C- and CD3+CD56-NKG2C+) from fewer than 10 donors had their TCR beta-chain repertoires profiled. Of the eight sequenced donors, seven were found to be HCMV-seropositive and one was found to be HCMV-seronegative. In several experiments an anti-gammadeltaTCR antibody was added to restrict sorting to alphabetaTCR-expressing T cells. In more than 5 donors, the dominant CD3+CD56+NKG2C+ clonotypes were found to rank among the top 10 CD8+ clonotypes and to make up about 1.0-8% of CD8+ T cells. Those dominant clonotypes were again the most abundant among CD3+CD56-NKG2C+ cells in a few donors, at roughly 25-60.1%. It remained unclear whether the expanded NKG2C-expressing T cell clones were specific for HCMV antigens. The study sequenced eight donors, all healthy volunteers chosen at random: three men and five women. HCMV serostatus was determined by detecting HCMV-specific IgG in serum with a commercial ELISA kit. MIGEC handled demultiplexing of the reads and grouping by UMI, while MiTCR was used to assemble and quantify clonotypes. To remove erroneous sequences, TCR cDNA sequences were retained only when supported by two or more reads. The tcR package was used for downstream repertoire analysis, and clonotypes were matched between fractions using CDR3 nucleotide sequence together with V segment. VDJmatch was used to annotate antigen specificity against VDJdb, with one amino acid substitution allowed in CDR3.

The rearranged chain carries TRBV18 and TRBJ2-3, with 13 middle bases fitting TRBD2. The TCR sequence derives from a woman aged 18 to 35 in good health. Sequencing input: CD4+ T cells sorted from blood. The CDR3 in this case is CASLGLAGSDTQYF. The DNA is TGTGCCAGCCTGGGACTAGCGGGGTCCGATACGCAGTATTTT.